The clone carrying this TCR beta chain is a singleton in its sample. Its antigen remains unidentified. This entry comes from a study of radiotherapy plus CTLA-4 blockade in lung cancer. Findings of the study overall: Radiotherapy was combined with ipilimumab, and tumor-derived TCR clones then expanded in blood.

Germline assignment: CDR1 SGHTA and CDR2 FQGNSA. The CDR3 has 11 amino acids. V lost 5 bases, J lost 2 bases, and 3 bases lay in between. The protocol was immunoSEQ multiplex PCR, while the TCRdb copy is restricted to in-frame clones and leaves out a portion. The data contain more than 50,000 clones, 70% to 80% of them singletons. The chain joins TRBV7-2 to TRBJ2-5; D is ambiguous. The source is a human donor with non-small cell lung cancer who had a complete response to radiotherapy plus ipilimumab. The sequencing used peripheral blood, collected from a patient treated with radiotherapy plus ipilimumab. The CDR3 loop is CASSVQETQYF. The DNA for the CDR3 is TGTGCCAGCAGCGTACAAGAGACCCAGTACTTC.